The rows below give T cell receptor beta chains drawn from one sample of a study of T-cell memory formation after mild COVID-19. One entry per CDR3 protein results from TCRdb running MiXCR on the 5' RACE reads. The data contain hundreds of thousands of distinct CDR3 sequences, around 21% of them singletons. The sample comprised PBMCs or a T cell subset sorted from them (not recorded which). The receptors here all came from an adult woman who had mild COVID-19 (a few samples of this study predate the infection). Cell type and time point are not known. Each CDR3 is given with its conserved first and last residue. The D gene is left open where the match is weak. The listing skips clone size in some rows; elsewhere it reads once, few, many or a size class.

size: .; J: TRBJ1-1; D: .; V: TRBV27; CDR3: CASSINRNTEAFF; DNA: TGTGCCAGCAGTATAAACCGAAACACTGAAGCTTTCTTT
size: .; J: TRBJ1-1; D: TRBD1; V: TRBV7-2; CDR3: CASSLDRGMAFF; DNA: TGTGCCAGCAGCCTGGACAGGGGTATGGCTTTCTTT
size: few; J: TRBJ2-2; D: .; V: TRBV7-2; CDR3: CASSSRDKNTGELFF; DNA: TGTGCCAGCAGCTCCCGGGACAAGAACACCGGGGAGCTGTTTTTT
size: few; J: TRBJ1-2; D: .; V: TRBV12-3/TRBV12-4; CDR3: CASSFPGGYTF; DNA: TGTGCCAGCAGTTTCCCTGGGGGCTACACCTTC
size: .; J: TRBJ1-3; D: .; V: TRBV6-2/TRBV6-3; CDR3: CASSYSSRVSGNTIYF; DNA: TGTGCCAGCAGTTACTCAAGTCGCGTCTCTGGAAACACCATATATTTT
size: few; J: TRBJ2-3; D: TRBD2; V: TRBV7-9; CDR3: CASSLPGLGLGTDTQYF; DNA: TGTGCCAGCAGCTTACCGGGACTAGGACTAGGGACAGATACGCAGTATTTT
size: .; J: TRBJ1-2; D: .; V: TRBV2; CDR3: CASSSDSYYGYTF; DNA: TGTGCCAGCAGCTCGGACAGCTACTATGGCTACACCTTC
size: few; J: TRBJ2-1; D: TRBD2; V: TRBV30; CDR3: CAWSGTSGRANEQFF; DNA: TGTGCCTGGTCCGGGACTAGCGGGAGGGCCAATGAGCAGTTCTTC
size: .; J: TRBJ1-1; D: .; V: TRBV10-2; CDR3: CASAAGHSNTEAFF; DNA: TGCGCCAGCGCTGCGGGACATTCGAACACTGAAGCTTTCTTT
size: .; J: TRBJ2-1; D: .; V: TRBV29-1; CDR3: CSHRLSGEQFF; DNA: TGCAGCCACCGATTGTCTGGTGAGCAGTTCTTC
size: few; J: TRBJ2-2; D: .; V: TRBV24-1; CDR3: CATTGPGDTGELFF; DNA: TGTGCCACCACAGGCCCTGGGGACACCGGGGAGCTGTTTTTT
size: few; J: TRBJ2-7; D: .; V: TRBV18; CDR3: CASSGLGNYEQYF; DNA: TGTGCCAGCTCAGGGCTAGGCAACTACGAGCAGTACTTC
size: .; J: TRBJ2-4; D: .; V: TRBV6-2/TRBV6-3; CDR3: CASSRQRRGAGAKNIQYF; DNA: TGTGCCAGCAGTCGCCAAAGGCGAGGTGCGGGGGCCAAAAACATTCAGTACTTC
size: few; J: TRBJ2-7; D: TRBD2; V: TRBV27; CDR3: CASQKAGVHEQYF; DNA: TGTGCCAGCCAAAAAGCGGGAGTTCACGAGCAGTACTTC
size: many; J: TRBJ1-6; D: TRBD1; V: TRBV19; CDR3: CASSVLTGTGDSPLHF; DNA: TGTGCCAGTAGTGTTTTAACCGGGACAGGGGATTCACCCCTCCACTTT
size: .; J: TRBJ1-5; D: .; V: TRBV4-1; CDR3: CASSQDYGGFQPQHF; DNA: TGCGCCAGCAGCCAAGATTATGGGGGTTTTCAGCCCCAGCATTTT
size: .; J: TRBJ2-1; D: .; V: TRBV7-2; CDR3: CASTKYHSEYNEQFF; DNA: TGTGCCAGCACCAAGTATCACTCGGAATACAATGAGCAGTTCTTC
size: .; J: TRBJ1-5; D: .; V: TRBV18; CDR3: CASSPTIGDQPQHF; DNA: TGTGCCAGCTCTCCTACCATTGGGGATCAGCCCCAGCATTTT
size: few; J: TRBJ1-1; D: .; V: TRBV4-1; CDR3: CASSLTELMNTEAFF; DNA: TGCGCCAGCAGCCTTACGGAACTCATGAACACTGAAGCTTTCTTT
size: few; J: TRBJ2-3; D: .; V: TRBV24-1; CDR3: CATSARQTDTQYF; DNA: TGTGCCACCAGTGCGAGGCAGACAGATACGCAGTATTTT
size: .; J: TRBJ2-7; D: TRBD2; V: TRBV4-2; CDR3: CASSHTPIPTSGGPYEQYF; DNA: TGTGCCAGCAGCCACACACCCATCCCCACTAGCGGGGGGCCCTACGAGCAGTACTTC
size: .; J: TRBJ1-4; D: .; V: TRBV18; CDR3: CASSPLVGRVDEKLFF; DNA: TGTGCCAGCTCACCACTTGTGGGCAGGGTCGATGAAAAACTGTTTTTT